The 6 T cell receptor beta chains presented below share a single source sample, sequenced in a study of shared T cell receptors in the human thymus. TCRdb's copy holds only in-frame clones and misses some; the assay was immunoSEQ multiplex PCR. This sample has under 850,000 clones, with approximately 90% found just once. The same sample was also used in a study of human thymus T cells.

Sequencing was done on a sample of thymocytes. The receptors were gathered from a boy under two years old with a congenital heart defect.

The V and J genes are TRBV11-2 and TRBJ2-7; 7 nucleotides match TRBD1. The CDR3 spans 14 residues. J gave up 3 bases and V 3 bases, and 5 bases lay outside the gene matches. The V gene's germline CDR1 is SGHAT and CDR2 FQNNGV. CDR3 DNA sequence: TGTGCCAGCAGCTTCCGGGACAGCCTCTACGAGCAGTACTTC. It specifies CASSFRDSLYEQYF. The variable domain in full, with the rest retrieved from reference TRBV11-2 and TRBJ2-7, is EAGVAQSPRYKIIEKRQSVAFWCNPISGHATLYWYQQILGQGPKLLIQFQNNGVVDDSQLPKDRFSAERLKGVDSTLKIQPAKLEDSAVYLCASSFRDSLYEQYFGPGTRLTVT.

The chain joins TRBV5-1 to TRBJ2-7; a possible D gene is TRBD2 (6 bases). The germline V gene encodes CDR1 SGHRS and CDR2 YFSETQ. Trimming stripped 4 bases from V and 0 bases from J, with 17 bases between. The length of the CDR3 is 16 residues. The CDR3 DNA reads as TGCGCCAGCAGCACCGACCGGGACTTCGCCTCCTACGAGCAGTACTTC. Protein sequence: CASSTDRDFASYEQYF. The variable domain in full, completed from reference TRBV5-1 and TRBJ2-7, reads KAGVTQTPRYLIKTRGQQVTLSCSPISGHRSVSWYQQTPGQGLQFLFEYFSETQRNKGNFPGRFSGRQFSNSRSEMNVSTLELGDSALYLCASSTDRDFASYEQYFGPGTRLTVT.

The V call is TRBV6-5, the J call TRBJ2-7, with D possibly being TRBD1 (5 bases). The CDR3 totals 14 residues. V was clipped by 6 bases and J by 1 base, with 13 bases between them. CDR1 is MNHEY and CDR2 is SVGAGI in the germline V gene. The CDR3 here is CASRPAGLSYEQYF. The CDR3 nucleotides read TGTGCCAGCAGGCCGGCAGGGTTATCCTACGAGCAGTACTTC.

As for this clone: Distinct nucleotide sequences in the sample also encode this CDR3. The chain is built from TRBV27 and TRBJ2-1; 9 nucleotides match TRBD2. V was pared by 2 bases and J by 4 bases, with 0 bases of the junction left unmatched. The germline V gene encodes CDR1 MNHEY and CDR2 SMNVEV (reference sequence). The CDR3 spans 14 residues. CDR3 coding DNA: TGTGCCAGCAGTTTAGCGGGAGGGTACAATGAGCAGTTCTTC. Amino acids: CASSLAGGYNEQFF.

Worth noting for this clone: The sample contains more than one DNA sequence encoding this CDR3. The gene calls are TRBV28 and TRBJ2-1; 9 nucleotides align to TRBD1. The CDR3 contains 16 residues. J was trimmed by 4 bases and V by 4 bases; bases with no gene match: 8. CDR1 and CDR2 from the germline V gene are MDHEN and SYDVKM. CDR3 in amino acids: CASSSPTGGPYNEQFF. The DNA for the CDR3 is TGTGCCAGCAGTTCCCCCACAGGGGGCCCTTACAATGAGCAGTTCTTC.

V usage is TRBV5-1 and J usage is TRBJ2-5, with 11 bases aligning to TRBD2. CDR1 and CDR2 from the germline V gene are SGHRS and YFSETQ. After removal of 4 bases from V and 1 base from J, the junction contained 9 bases not matched to a gene. The CDR3 loop spans 17 amino acids. CDR3 DNA sequence: TGCGCCAGCAGCACAATGTCGCTAGCGGGAGGCCAAGAGACCCAGTACTTC. It encodes CASSTMSLAGGQETQYF.